This TCR beta chain was profiled in a study of T cell responses to AZD1222 COVID-19 vaccine. General study points: Clonal diversity was possibly underestimated, and white British individuals and females predominated among donors. When two AZD1222 doses had been given, Spike-specific TCR breadth and depth rose. Reportedly, close to half of spike-specific TCRs are directed against unmutated variant regions.

In the case of this clone: The antigen is undetermined.

Germline CDR1 and CDR2: LGHDT and YNNKEL (reference sequence). The CDR3 has 12 amino acids. With 1 base removed from V and 7 bases from J, the gap between germline ends came to 8 bases. Assay: immunoSEQ multiplex PCR; the TCRdb copy retains only in-frame clones and omits some. The sample yields approximately 94,000 clones, 88% seen once. The TCR comes from an adult in good health. The rearrangement joins TRBV3-1 (or the pseudogene TRBV3-2) to TRBJ2-7; D not certain. Sequencing was performed on peripheral blood, taken on day 0 of AZD1222 vaccination. The CDR3 DNA reads as TGTGCCAGCAGCCAAGGGATTAGGGAGCAGTACTTC. Protein sequence: CASSQGIREQYF.